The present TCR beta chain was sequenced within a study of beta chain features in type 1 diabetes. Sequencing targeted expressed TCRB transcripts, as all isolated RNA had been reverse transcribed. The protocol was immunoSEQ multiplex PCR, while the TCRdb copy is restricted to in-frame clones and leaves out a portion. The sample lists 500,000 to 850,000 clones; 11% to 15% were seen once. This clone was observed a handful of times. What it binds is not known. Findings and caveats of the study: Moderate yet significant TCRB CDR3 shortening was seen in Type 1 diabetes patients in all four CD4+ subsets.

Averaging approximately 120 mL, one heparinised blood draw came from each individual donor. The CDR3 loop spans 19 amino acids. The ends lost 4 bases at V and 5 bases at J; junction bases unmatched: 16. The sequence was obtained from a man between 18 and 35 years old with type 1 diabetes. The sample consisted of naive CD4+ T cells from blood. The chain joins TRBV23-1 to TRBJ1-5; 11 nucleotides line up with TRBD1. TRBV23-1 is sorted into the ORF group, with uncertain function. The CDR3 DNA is TGCGCCAGCAGTCGGGGACCCGGGACAGGGGGGATAGTAGATCAGCCCCAGCATTTT. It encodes CASSRGPGTGGIVDQPQHF.